The 25 T cell receptor beta chains given below trace back to one sample, sequenced in a study of T-cell memory formation after mild COVID-19. One entry per CDR3 protein, called by TCRdb with MiXCR from the 5' RACE reads. The sample has about 110,000 distinct CDR3 sequences, 15% to 20% seen once. Sequencing was carried out using PBMCs or a T cell subset sorted from them (not recorded which). The receptors come from a man between 18 and 29 years old who had mild COVID-19 (a few samples of this study predate the infection). Cell type and time point are not known.

Only a few counts were recorded for this clonotype. The chain has TRBV5-1 and TRBJ2-6; D call uncertain. V lost 4 bases and J 0 bases, leaving 11 bases between the germline ends. Germline V lookup: CDR1 SGHRS, CDR2 YFSETQ. This CDR3 contains 16 residues. CDR3 in amino acids: CASSVDVNSGANVLTF. The CDR3 DNA is TGCGCCAGCAGCGTGGACGTAAACTCTGGGGCCAACGTCCTGACTTTC.

The table lists this clonotype with a few counts. The chain is built from TRBV7-9 and TRBJ2-7; D gene ambiguous. The CDR3 is made up of 12 amino acids. Germline-derived CDR1 and CDR2 are SEHNR and FQNEAQ (reference sequence). The germline V and J ends were trimmed by 1 base and 10 bases, with 11 bases remaining between them. This CDR3 reads CASSLDVNPQYF. The CDR3, as DNA: TGTGCCAGCAGCTTAGATGTGAACCCCCAGTACTTC.

This clonotype was detected a few times. The V gene is TRBV5-1, the J gene TRBJ2-5; a weak D match, TRBD2 (6 bases). The CDR3 runs to 12 residues. V dropped 4 bases and J dropped 11 bases, with 15 bases sitting between them. Germline CDR1 and CDR2: SGHRS and YFSETQ. CDR3 protein: CASSPPRGAQYF. In DNA, the CDR3 is TGCGCCAGCAGCCCGCCTCGCGGGGCTCAGTACTTC.

Comment on this clonotype: An end of the junction does not agree with germline; a read error may underlie this. The CDR3 DNA reads as TGTGCCAGCTCATCACCGGAAAACGAGCAGTACTTC. It yields the protein CASSSPENEQYF. J is TRBJ2-7 and V is TRBV18; D remains unclear. The CDR3 has 12 amino acids. Germline V CDR1 and CDR2: KGHSH, LQKENI.

This clonotype appeared a few times. This sequence joins TRBV29-1 and TRBJ1-1, with TRBD1 identical over 9 bases. Per the germline V gene, CDR1 is SQVTM and CDR2 is ANQGSEA. V gave up 4 bases and J gave up 6 bases; unmatched junction bases: 9. CDR3 length: 14 amino acids. CDR3 region: CSVVQGARIAEAFF. CDR3 bases: TGCAGCGTTGTACAGGGGGCGCGTATCGCTGAAGCTTTCTTT.

The rearrangement uses TRBV5-1 and TRBJ1-6; 9 bases agree with TRBD1. The CDR3 is 15 residues long. The V gene end was trimmed by 4 bases and the J gene end by 9 bases; junction bases not matched to a gene: 8. Germline-derived CDR1 and CDR2 are SGHRS and YFSETQ. CDR3: CASSAGGTGTSPLHF. CDR3 DNA: TGCGCCAGCAGCGCGGGGGGGACAGGGACTTCACCCCTCCACTTT. The full variable domain, its missing parts supplied by reference TRBV5-1 and TRBJ1-6, is KAGVTQTPRYLIKTRGQQVTLSCSPISGHRSVSWYQQTPGQGLQFLFEYFSETQRNKGNFPGRFSGRQFSNSRSEMNVSTLELGDSALYLCASSAGGTGTSPLHFGNGTRLTVT.

The chain joins TRBV7-2 to TRBJ2-5, with a weak D call TRBD2 (6 bases). This CDR3 comprises 15 residues. Deletions cut 3 bases from V and 5 bases from J, with 16 bases between. Germline CDR1 and CDR2: SGHTA and FQGNSA. The CDR3 DNA follows: TGTGCCAGCAGCTTCCCCTTAGGAGGGACCGAGACCCAGTACTTC. It encodes CASSFPLGGTETQYF.

This clonotype was recorded a few times. The chain recombines TRBV5-6 with TRBJ2-5; D gene ambiguous. This CDR3 contains 16 residues. Germline V CDR1 and CDR2: SGHDT, YYEEEE. With 0 bases removed from V and 1 base from J, the gap between germline ends came to 13 bases. In DNA, the CDR3 is TGTGCCAGCAGCTTGGGTCTCCCCAGCATCCAAGAGACCCAGTACTTC. This gives the protein CASSLGLPSIQETQYF. Filled out from reference TRBV5-6 and TRBJ2-5, the complete variable domain reads DAGVTQSPTHLIKTRGQQVTLRCSPKSGHDTVSWYQQALGQGPQFIFQYYEEEERQRGNFPDRFSGHQFPNYSSELNVNALLLGDSALYLCASSLGLPSIQETQYFGPGTRLLVL.

The CDR3 nucleotides are TGTGCCAGCAGTTTCACCAGGGGTAGCACTGAAGCTTTCTTT. Translated, it gives CASSFTRGSTEAFF. The chain has TRBV27 and TRBJ1-1, with D possibly being TRBD1 (6 bases). Germline V lookup: CDR1 MNHEY, CDR2 SMNVEV (reference sequence). The V and J ends lost 3 bases and 4 bases respectively, with 12 bases between them. The CDR3 runs to 14 residues.

There are a few counts of this clonotype. The chain has TRBV7-2 and TRBJ2-1, with D tentatively TRBD1 (6 bases). CDR3 size: 15 residues. CDR1 is SGHTA and CDR2 is FQGNSA in the germline V gene. Trimming shortened V by 3 bases and J by 5 bases, and 14 bases separated the two germline ends. CDR3 sequence: CASSFVGARDNEQFF. Written as DNA, the CDR3 is TGTGCCAGCAGCTTTGTGGGGGCTCGGGACAATGAGCAGTTCTTC.

This clonotype was seen a few times. This chain links TRBV5-1 with TRBJ2-7, with TRBD1 identical over 7 bases. V was pared by 0 bases and J by 2 bases, with 5 bases of the junction left unmatched. The CDR3 totals 15 residues. Germline V lookup: CDR1 SGHRS, CDR2 YFSETQ. CDR3 region: CASSLAPGQPYEQYF. CDR3 bases: TGCGCCAGCAGCTTGGCACCGGGACAGCCCTACGAGCAGTACTTC.

The J gene is TRBJ2-3, the V gene TRBV29-1; D not certain. The V gene lost 3 bases and the J gene lost 4 bases, with 11 bases spanning the gap. The CDR3 is 13 amino acids. The germline CDR1 and CDR2 sequences are SQVTM and ANQGSEA. Written as DNA, the CDR3 is TGCAGCGTTGACCGAGGAGTACCAGATACGCAGTATTTT. This encodes CSVDRGVPDTQYF.

This clonotype was seen more than once but under ten times. J is TRBJ2-6 and V is TRBV28, with D possibly being TRBD2 (6 bases). Germline CDR1 and CDR2: MDHEN and SYDVKM. The CDR3 is made up of 18 amino acids. Trimming took off 6 bases at V and 0 bases at J, with 18 bases between the two ends. CDR3 residues: CASRLYSGLSSGANVLTF. As DNA, the CDR3 is TGTGCCAGCAGGCTCTACTCGGGACTCAGCTCTGGGGCCAACGTCCTGACTTTC.

The chain couples TRBV7-2 to TRBJ2-4, with 7 nucleotides matching TRBD1. The ends lost 3 bases at V and 8 bases at J; junction bases unmatched: 4. This CDR3 has 13 amino acids. Per germline, CDR1 SGHTA and CDR2 FQGNSA. The CDR3 is CASSFNRGDIQYF. The CDR3 DNA sequence: TGTGCCAGCAGCTTCAACAGGGGAGACATTCAGTACTTC. The whole variable domain, filled in from reference TRBV7-2 and TRBJ2-4, reads GAGVSQSPSNKVTEKGKDVELRCDPISGHTALYWYRQSLGQGLEFLIYFQGNSAPDKSGLPSDRFSAERTGGSVSTLTIQRTQQEDSAVYLCASSFNRGDIQYFGAGTRLSVL.

The sample holds a few counts of this clonotype. This sequence joins TRBV11-3 and TRBJ2-3; D might be TRBD1 or TRBD2, each matching 5 bases. Trimming shortened V by 1 base and J by 4 bases, and 15 bases separated the two germline ends. Germline V gene data show CDR1 as SGHNT and CDR2 as YENEEA. The CDR3 is 16 residues long. CDR3 nucleotides: TGTGCCAGCAGCTTAGGACGTGCAGGGCGGGCAGATACGCAGTATTTT. This codes for CASSLGRAGRADTQYF.

The gene calls are TRBV7-3 and TRBJ1-1; D unclear. This CDR3 has 14 amino acids. V lost 5 bases and J 0 bases, leaving 10 bases between the germline ends. Germline V gene lookup returns CDR1 SGHTA and CDR2 FQGTGA. CDR3 coding DNA: TGTGCCAGCAGCCCCCCTGGGGTGAACACTGAAGCTTTCTTT. Amino acid sequence: CASSPPGVNTEAFF.

This clonotype showed up just a few times. V is TRBV7-2 and J is TRBJ2-5; D assignment may be TRBD1 or TRBD2 (5 bases each). V lost 4 bases to trimming and J lost 4 bases, with 16 bases between them. This CDR3 is 15 amino acids long. Germline V CDR1 and CDR2: SGHTA, FQGNSA. This chain's CDR3 is CASSSQGGGGETQYF. CDR3 DNA: TGTGCCAGCAGCTCTCAGGGCGGTGGAGGAGAGACCCAGTACTTC.

This clonotype has a count of ten or more. J is TRBJ2-5 and V is TRBV20-1; 7 bases agree with TRBD2. Germline V gene lookup returns CDR1 DFQATT and CDR2 SNEGSKA (reference sequence). Trimming removed 6 bases from V and 4 bases from J; junction bases left unmatched: 5. This CDR3 contains 12 residues. Written as DNA, the CDR3 is TGCAGTGCGTCCCTAGCGGTAGAGACCCAGTACTTC. It codes for CSASLAVETQYF.

This clonotype showed up many times. The chain employs TRBV5-1 and TRBJ2-3; 7 nucleotides align to TRBD2. With 4 bases clipped from V and 6 bases from J, the junction kept 14 bases outside the gene matches. The germline V gene encodes CDR1 SGHRS and CDR2 YFSETQ. The CDR3 totals 16 residues. The CDR3 here is CASSLQGAGPVDTQYF. The DNA of the CDR3 is TGCGCCAGCAGCCTCCAGGGAGCGGGGCCGGTGGATACGCAGTATTTT.

This chain joins TRBV9 and TRBJ2-3, with 11 bases that match TRBD2. The J segment lost 10 bases and the V segment lost 3 bases, leaving 4 bases of the junction unmatched. This CDR3 is built from 13 residues. Germline V gene sequence: CDR1 SGDLS, CDR2 YYNGEE. CDR3 sequence (DNA): TGTGCCAGCAGCGGACTAGCGGGGAGTTCGCAGTATTTT. It yields the protein CASSGLAGSSQYF.

The genes are TRBV19 and TRBJ1-2; possible D gene TRBD1, 5 bases. The germline gives CDR1 LNHDA, CDR2 SQIVND (reference sequence). The germline V and J ends were trimmed by 5 bases and 4 bases, with 8 bases remaining between them. The CDR3 has 12 residues. The CDR3 protein is CASSQGFYGYTF. The CDR3 DNA is TGTGCCAGTAGTCAGGGATTCTATGGCTACACCTTC.

V gene TRBV28 combines with J gene TRBJ2-4, with D possibly being TRBD2 (6 bases). Per the germline V gene, CDR1 is MDHEN and CDR2 is SYDVKM. V was clipped by 4 bases and J by 9 bases, with 19 bases between them. This CDR3 region has 15 residues. The CDR3 protein is CASSSPMEGSGIQYF. The CDR3, as DNA: TGTGCCAGCAGTTCCCCCATGGAGGGTAGTGGCATTCAGTACTTC.

This clonotype has more than one count but fewer than ten. J is TRBJ2-6 and V is TRBV4-2; D gene ambiguous. Germline CDR1 is LGHNA and CDR2 is YNFKEQ. The CDR3 loop spans 15 amino acids. The V end lost 0 bases, the J end lost 1 base, and 4 bases lay between the germline ends. The CDR3: CASSQEPSGANVLTF. CDR3 sequence (DNA): TGTGCCAGCAGCCAAGAGCCATCTGGGGCCAACGTCCTGACTTTC.

This clonotype came up a few times. This chain joins TRBV19 and TRBJ2-7, with 10 bases identical to TRBD2. The germline V gene encodes CDR1 LNHDA and CDR2 SQIVND (reference sequence). This CDR3 contains 15 residues. J gave up 2 bases and V 5 bases, and 6 bases lay outside the gene matches. CDR3 sequence reads: CASSSGTSDTYEQYF. The CDR3 DNA follows: TGTGCCAGTAGTTCCGGGACTAGCGATACCTACGAGCAGTACTTC.

The J gene is TRBJ1-3, the V gene TRBV5-1; tentative D call: TRBD1 (6 bases). V dropped 3 bases and J dropped 4 bases, with 17 bases sitting between them. The germline gives CDR1 SGHRS, CDR2 YFSETQ. CDR3 length equals 16 residues. The CDR3 coding sequence is TGCGCCAGCAGCTCAGAAACCGGGACACAAGGAAACACCATATATTTT. Translating it yields CASSSETGTQGNTIYF.